This TCR beta chain is drawn from a study of blood T cell repertoires in COVID-19. Study-wide context: Italy, Spain and the United States were the sources of the convalescent and acute COVID-19 samples. PBMCs, B-cell-depleted T cells, or T cells were the source of the cDNA or gDNA that made up the material.

Trimming pared 2 bases from V and 2 bases from J, leaving 11 bases between. This CDR3 has 15 residues. Germline V gene data show CDR1 as LGHDT and CDR2 as YNNKEL (reference sequence). Per the original methods: Estimates of nucleated cell counts were drawn from the amplification of reference gene primers. Method: immunoSEQ multiplex PCR; TCRdb's copy keeps in-frame clones and lacks some. Clone size and the V and J calls come from that table; the DNA yielded D and trimming. The table records over 250,000 clones, around nine tenths of them present only once. Seattle cases were enrolled at active infection and followed longitudinally.

This clonotype was obtained from a woman in her 70s with COVID-19, enrolled during active disease. This chain uses TRBV3-1 (or the pseudogene TRBV3-2) with TRBJ2-3, with a weak D call TRBD2 (6 bases). The material sequenced was peripheral blood. The CDR3 nucleotides are TGTGCCAGCAGCCAATCCGGGGGATTCACAGATACGCAGTATTTT. It translates to CASSQSGGFTDTQYF.